A single T cell receptor (beta chain) is shown here with its context. This sample was taken from a study of spatial heterogeneity in lung cancer. The length of the CDR3 is 14 residues. Per the germline V gene, CDR1 is SGHTA and CDR2 is FQGNSA. The V and J ends lost 2 bases and 5 bases respectively, with 12 bases between them. Each CDR3 protein is one row after TCRdb ran MiXCR on the 5' RACE reads. The table records almost 75,000 distinct CDR3 sequences, 10% to 15% of them present only once. Time point meaning: sample taken at primary tumor resection. Unsorted whole RNA of tumor, nontumor lung or frozen PBMC was sequenced.

The TCR originated in a male donor with early-stage non-small cell lung cancer. This rearrangement joins TRBV7-2 to TRBJ1-1, with TRBD1 as a possible D gene (5 bases). The material was PBMCs, obtained at surgery. CDR3 residues: CASSLQGGRTEAFF. The CDR3 coding sequence is TGTGCCAGCAGCTTACAGGGAGGGCGGACTGAAGCTTTCTTT.